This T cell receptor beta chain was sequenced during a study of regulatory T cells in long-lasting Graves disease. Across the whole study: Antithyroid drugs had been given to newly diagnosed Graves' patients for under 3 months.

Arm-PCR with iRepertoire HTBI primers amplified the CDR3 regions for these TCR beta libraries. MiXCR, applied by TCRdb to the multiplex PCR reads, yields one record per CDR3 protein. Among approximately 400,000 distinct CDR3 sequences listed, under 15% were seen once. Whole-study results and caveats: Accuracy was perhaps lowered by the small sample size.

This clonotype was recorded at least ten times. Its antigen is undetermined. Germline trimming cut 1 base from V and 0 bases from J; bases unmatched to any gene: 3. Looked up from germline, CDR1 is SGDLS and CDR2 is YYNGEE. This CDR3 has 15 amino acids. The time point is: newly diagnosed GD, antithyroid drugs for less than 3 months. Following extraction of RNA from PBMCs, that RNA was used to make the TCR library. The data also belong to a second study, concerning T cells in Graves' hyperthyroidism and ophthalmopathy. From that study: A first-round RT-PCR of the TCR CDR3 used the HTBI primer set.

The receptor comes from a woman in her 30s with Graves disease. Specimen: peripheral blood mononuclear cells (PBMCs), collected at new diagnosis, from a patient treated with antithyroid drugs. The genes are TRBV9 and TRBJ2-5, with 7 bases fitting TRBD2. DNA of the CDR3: TGTGCCAGCAGCGTAAGGGCGGGAGACCAAGAGACCCAGTACTTC. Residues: CASSVRAGDQETQYF.